The rows below give T cell receptor beta chains drawn from one sample of a study of blood T cell repertoires in COVID-19. The data were produced by immunoSEQ multiplex PCR, yet TCRdb's version contains in-frame clones alone and is incomplete. The sample has some 27,000 clones, roughly two thirds seen once. The sequenced sample consisted of peripheral blood. The source is a human donor in a cohort sampled during active COVID-19. The CDR3 runs from the conserved cysteine through the conserved F or W. The order of the fields is clone size, D gene, J gene, V gene, CDR3 protein, CDR3 DNA. D genes are given only for firm matches. Expanded clones get a size class; other rows say once, few or many, or leave the size out.

NA | TRBD1 | TRBJ2-7 | TRBV27 | CARTGQGAYEQYF | TGTGCCAGAACGGGACAGGGGGCCTACGAGCAGTACTTC
NA | NA | TRBJ2-5 | TRBV9 | CASSVQEGETQYF | TGTGCCAGCAGCGTTCAGGAGGGAGAGACCCAGTACTTC
NA | NA | TRBJ2-3 | TRBV19 | CASSPSGMSGSTDTQYF | TGTGCCAGTAGTCCCTCAGGAATGAGCGGAAGCACAGATACGCAGTATTTT
NA | TRBD1 | TRBJ2-1 | TRBV20-1 | CSASNRDRGYNEQFF | TGCAGTGCTAGTAACCGGGACAGGGGGTACAATGAGCAGTTCTTC
NA | TRBD2 | TRBJ2-5 | TRBV9 | CASSLPRTGGVETQYF | TGTGCCAGCAGCCTACCTCGGACGGGAGGAGTGGAGACCCAGTACTTC
NA | NA | TRBJ2-3 | TRBV7-9 | CASSLMGGTDTQYF | TGTGCCAGCAGCTTAATGGGCGGCACAGATACGCAGTATTTT
NA | NA | TRBJ2-7 | TRBV6-5 | CASTEGRYEVEQYF | TGTGCCAGCACCGAGGGTCGCTACGAGGTCGAGCAGTACTTC
NA | NA | TRBJ2-5 | TRBV4-3 | CASSQEVMSSRETQYF | TGCGCCAGCAGCCAAGAGGTTATGAGTTCGAGGGAGACCCAGTACTTC
NA | NA | TRBJ1-2 | TRBV7-8 | CASSKTLLYTPLYGYTF | TGTGCCAGCAGCAAGACACTCCTTTATACCCCTTTATATGGCTACACCTTC
NA | NA | TRBJ1-1 | TRBV2 | CASSEDGIGNTEAFF | TGTGCCAGCAGTGAAGACGGGATAGGGAACACTGAAGCTTTCTTT
few | NA | TRBJ1-5 | TRBV14 | CASSQGSYQPQHF | TGTGCCAGCAGCCAAGGTTCCTATCAGCCCCAGCATTTT
once | TRBD2 | TRBJ2-3 | TRBV4-3 | CASSRLAGTDTQYF | TGCGCCAGCAGCCGTCTAGCGGGCACAGATACGCAGTATTTT
few | NA | TRBJ1-2 | TRBV2 | CASSAWTEYYGYTF | TGTGCCAGCAGTGCTTGGACAGAGTACTATGGCTACACCTTC
NA | TRBD1 | TRBJ2-7 | TRBV7-9 | CASSSGGFSYEQYF | TGTGCCAGCAGCTCAGGGGGATTTTCCTACGAGCAGTACTTC
NA | NA | TRBJ2-7 | TRBV18 | CASSPDRTSYEQYF | TGTGCCAGCTCACCCGACAGGACCTCCTACGAGCAGTACTTC
NA | NA | TRBJ1-1 | TRBV3-1/TRBV3-2 | CASSRGESTEAFF | TGTGCCAGCAGCCGCGGGGAGAGCACTGAAGCTTTCTTT
once | TRBD2 | TRBJ2-5 | TRBV6-2/TRBV6-3 | CASTYPGLGQETQYF | TGTGCCAGCACTTACCCGGGACTAGGACAAGAGACCCAGTACTTC
few | NA | TRBJ2-7 | TRBV2 | CASSGSSYEQYF | TGTGCCAGCAGCGGGTCCTCCTACGAGCAGTACTTC
NA | TRBD1 | TRBJ1-1 | TRBV18 | CASSQGALTEAFF | TGTGCCAGCTCACAGGGGGCGCTCACTGAAGCTTTCTTT
NA | TRBD1 | TRBJ2-7 | TRBV3-1/TRBV3-2 | CASSKGQGHEQYF | TGTGCCAGCAGCAAGGGACAGGGCCACGAGCAGTACTTC
NA | TRBD1 | TRBJ2-5 | TRBV27 | CASSRWDSENQETQYF | TGTGCCAGCAGTCGATGGGACAGTGAAAACCAAGAGACCCAGTACTTC
NA | TRBD1 | TRBJ2-5 | TRBV6-1 | CASSAPGQGSQETQYF | TGTGCCAGCAGTGCTCCGGGACAGGGGAGCCAAGAGACCCAGTACTTC
large | NA | TRBJ2-1 | TRBV19 | CASSTGRYNEQFF | TGTGCCAGTAGTACAGGCCGATACAATGAGCAGTTCTTC
NA | NA | TRBJ2-7 | TRBV2 | CASTLRGIAYEQYF | TGTGCCAGCACCCTACGGGGTATCGCCTACGAGCAGTACTTC
NA | NA | TRBJ1-1 | TRBV5-1 | CASSLVPQNTEAFF | TGCGCCAGCAGCTTGGTTCCCCAGAACACTGAAGCTTTCTTT
NA | NA | TRBJ2-5 | TRBV6-4 | CASSDDGVTQYF | TGTGCCAGCAGTGACGACGGGGTGACCCAGTACTTC
NA | TRBD1 | TRBJ2-1 | TRBV9 | CASSDRDRVYNEQFF | TGTGCCAGCAGCGACCGGGACAGGGTCTACAATGAGCAGTTCTTC
NA | NA | TRBJ2-7 | TRBV7-9 | CASSLPSGYEQYF | TGTGCCAGCAGCTTACCGTCGGGATACGAGCAGTACTTC
NA | NA | TRBJ1-3 | TRBV10-3 | CAIREQVDNTIYF | TGTGCCATCCGGGAGCAGGTTGATAACACCATATATTTT
NA | TRBD1 | TRBJ1-1 | TRBV9 | CASSVGDSTNTEAFF | TGTGCCAGCAGCGTAGGGGACAGCACGAACACTGAAGCTTTCTTT
NA | NA | TRBJ1-5 | TRBV24-1 | CATSDAGLQPQHF | TGTGCCACCAGTGATGCAGGGTTACAGCCCCAGCATTTT
once | TRBD2 | TRBJ2-3 | TRBV7-6 | CASSLGLAGGADTQYF | TGTGCCAGCAGCTTAGGTTTAGCGGGAGGGGCAGATACGCAGTATTTT
NA | TRBD2 | TRBJ2-7 | TRBV14 | CASSPIPGGKAYEQYF | TGTGCCAGCAGCCCAATCCCGGGAGGGAAGGCTTACGAGCAGTACTTC
NA | NA | TRBJ1-5 | TRBV9 | CASSVAGGGQPQHF | TGTGCCAGCAGCGTAGCTGGGGGCGGGCAGCCCCAGCATTTT
NA | NA | TRBJ1-5 | TRBV28 | CASSRTVNNQPQHF | TGTGCCAGCAGTAGAACGGTGAACAATCAGCCCCAGCATTTT
once | TRBD1 | TRBJ1-2 | TRBV11-2 | CASSPRDRGSYGYTF | TGTGCCAGCAGCCCGCGTGACAGGGGGTCCTATGGCTACACCTTC
NA | TRBD1 | TRBJ2-7 | TRBV15 | CATSRTGGYYEQYF | TGTGCCACCAGCAGGACAGGGGGGTATTACGAGCAGTACTTC
NA | NA | TRBJ2-3 | TRBV6-4 | CASSAEVEGADTQYF | TGTGCCAGCAGTGCAGAGGTAGAGGGGGCAGATACGCAGTATTTT
NA | TRBD1 | TRBJ2-7 | TRBV29-1 | CSPLWRTGRAYEQYF | TGCAGCCCGTTGTGGCGGACAGGGCGGGCCTACGAGCAGTACTTC
NA | TRBD2 | TRBJ2-5 | TRBV3-1/TRBV3-2 | CASSQDRGLGLAGETQYF | TGTGCCAGCAGCCAAGATAGGGGGTTGGGACTAGCGGGAGAGACCCAGTACTTC
NA | NA | TRBJ1-1 | TRBV14 | CASSRTAGTTEAFF | TGTGCCAGCAGCCGAACCGCCGGGACAACTGAAGCTTTCTTT
NA | NA | TRBJ2-3 | TRBV10-3 | CAISESEISRGGTDTQYF | TGTGCCATCAGTGAGTCGGAGATAAGTAGGGGTGGGACAGATACGCAGTATTTT
NA | NA | TRBJ1-1 | TRBV3-1/TRBV3-2 | CASGRAGQDTEAFF | TGTGCCAGCGGCCGAGCGGGGCAGGACACTGAAGCTTTCTTT
once | NA | TRBJ2-7 | TRBV3-1/TRBV3-2 | CASSQDHQGYEQYF | TGTGCCAGCAGCCAAGATCACCAGGGCTACGAGCAGTACTTC
NA | TRBD1 | TRBJ1-5 | TRBV10-3 | CATGQGLSNQPQHF | TGTGCCACGGGACAGGGATTAAGCAATCAGCCCCAGCATTTT
NA | NA | TRBJ1-2 | TRBV20-1 | CSASLPQGQEGYTF | TGCAGTGCTAGTCTTCCGCAGGGGCAGGAGGGCTACACCTTC